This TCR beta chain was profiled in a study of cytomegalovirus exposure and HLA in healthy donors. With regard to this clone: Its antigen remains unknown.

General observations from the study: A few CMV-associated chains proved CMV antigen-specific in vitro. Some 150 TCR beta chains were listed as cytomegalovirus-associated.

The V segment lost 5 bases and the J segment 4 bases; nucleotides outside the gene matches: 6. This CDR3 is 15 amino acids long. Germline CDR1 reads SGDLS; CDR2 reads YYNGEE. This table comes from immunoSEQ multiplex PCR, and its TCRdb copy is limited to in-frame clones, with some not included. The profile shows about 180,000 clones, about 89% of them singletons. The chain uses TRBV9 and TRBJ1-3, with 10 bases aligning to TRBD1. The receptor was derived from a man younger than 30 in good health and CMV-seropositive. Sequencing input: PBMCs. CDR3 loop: CASSPTGGRGNTIYF. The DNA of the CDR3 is TGTGCCAGCAGTCCGACAGGGGGCCGGGGAAACACCATATATTTT.